The 19 T cell receptor beta chains below all came from one sample that was sequenced in a study of T cell responses to AZD1222 COVID-19 vaccine. This table comes from immunoSEQ multiplex PCR, and its TCRdb copy is limited to in-frame clones, with some not included. The table has around 190,000 clones, roughly 92% seen once. Sample: peripheral blood, taken on day 0 of AZD1222 vaccination. The receptors were sampled from an adult in good health.

The chain is built from TRBV28 and TRBJ1-1; TRBD1 is a possible D gene (6 bases). The CDR3 totals 15 residues. From germline, CDR1 is MDHEN and CDR2 SYDVKM. V lost 6 bases, J lost 1 base, and 15 bases lay in between. CDR3 DNA sequence: TGTGCCAGCAGAGAATCGACAGGCAAGAACACTGAAGCTTTCTTT. Protein product: CASRESTGKNTEAFF.

The chain carries TRBV3-1 (or the pseudogene TRBV3-2) and TRBJ2-1, with TRBD2 identical over 7 bases. The length of the CDR3 is 15 residues. V shed 6 bases and J 0 bases; nucleotides not matched to a gene: 5. CDR1 is LGHDT and CDR2 is YNNKEL in the germline V gene (reference sequence). CDR3 coding DNA: TGTGCCAGCAGGGAGGGCGGGAGCTCCTACAATGAGCAGTTCTTC. Amino acid sequence: CASREGGSSYNEQFF.

The gene calls are TRBV3-1 (or the pseudogene TRBV3-2) and TRBJ1-4; D gene unclear. V was cut by 0 bases and J by 5 bases, with 13 bases left in between. The CDR3 totals 16 residues. CDR1 and CDR2 (germline): LGHDT, YNNKEL (reference sequence). The CDR3 region has the DNA TGTGCCAGCAGCCAAGAAGGAGTCCCGGGAAATGAAAAACTGTTTTTT. Translation: CASSQEGVPGNEKLFF.

The J gene is TRBJ1-5, the V gene TRBV2; D is uncertain. The germline V and J ends were trimmed by 7 bases and 8 bases, with 21 bases remaining between them. CDR1 and CDR2 (germline): SNHLY, FYNNEI. The CDR3 runs to 15 residues. The chain's CDR3 is CASNLNGHPEEPQHF. The CDR3 coding sequence is TGTGCCAGCAATCTGAACGGGCACCCCGAGGAGCCCCAGCATTTT.

This clone was seen once. V is TRBV19 and J is TRBJ1-3, with TRBD1 matching 7 bases. Germline values: CDR1 LNHDA, CDR2 SQIVND (reference sequence). Unmatched junction bases numbered 4, after V lost 5 bases and J lost 0 bases. The CDR3 has 15 residues. Here the CDR3 reads CASSPGQVSGNTIYF. CDR3 in DNA: TGTGCCAGTAGTCCCGGACAGGTCTCTGGAAACACCATATATTTT.

This chain uses TRBV7-2 with TRBJ1-2, with 7 nucleotides matching TRBD1. Germline V gives CDR1 SGHTA, CDR2 FQGNSA. V was clipped by 1 base and J by 4 bases; unmatched bases: 12. This CDR3 contains 17 residues. In DNA, the CDR3 is TGTGCCAGCAGCTTAGGGGGGACAGTTGTTCTGGGCTATGGCTACACCTTC. This gives the protein CASSLGGTVVLGYGYTF.

J is TRBJ1-1 and V is TRBV28; D ambiguous. The CDR3 contains 16 residues. Germline CDR1 and CDR2: MDHEN and SYDVKM. Trimming took 5 bases from V and 0 from J, leaving 16 bases between them. CDR3 in amino acids: CASSELDPRLNTEAFF. CDR3 nucleotides: TGTGCCAGCAGTGAGTTGGATCCGCGGCTGAACACTGAAGCTTTCTTT.

The chain recombines TRBV9 with TRBJ2-7; unclear D gene. The V gene's germline CDR1 is SGDLS and CDR2 YYNGEE. This CDR3 contains 14 residues. Between the trimmed V and J ends, which lost 0 bases and 4 bases, there was a span of 11 bases. CDR3: CASSVGGQNYEQYF. The CDR3 DNA is TGTGCCAGCAGCGTAGGTGGGCAGAATTACGAGCAGTACTTC.

The J gene is TRBJ2-7, the V gene TRBV9; tentatively, D is TRBD2 (6 bases). The CDR3 spans 15 residues. Germline V CDR1 and CDR2: SGDLS, YYNGEE. The V end was cut by 2 bases, the J end by 5 bases, with 17 bases between. The CDR3 nucleotides are TGTGCCAGCAGCGTCGGAGGGACCCAGGATGACGAGCAGTACTTC. The encoded protein is CASSVGGTQDDEQYF.

This clone has only one observation. The chain is built from TRBV2 and TRBJ2-1; possibly TRBD2 for D (6 bases). The germline CDR1 and CDR2 sequences are SNHLY and FYNNEI. The CDR3 contains 15 residues. V was cut by 7 bases and J by 4 bases, with 17 bases left in between. The DNA for the CDR3 is TGTGCCAGCACGGGACGGGGGAACATTTACAATGAGCAGTTCTTC. Its protein is CASTGRGNIYNEQFF. The full variable domain, its missing parts supplied by reference TRBV2 and TRBJ2-1, is EPEVTQTPSHQVTQMGQEVILRCVPISNHLYFYWYRQILGQKVEFLVSFYNNEISEKSEIFDDQFSVERPDGSNFTLKIRSTKLEDSAMYFCASTGRGNIYNEQFFGPGTRLTVL.

This chain uses TRBV6-2 or TRBV6-3 with TRBJ2-7; TRBD1 agrees at 7 bases. Trimming at V came to 6 bases and at J to 3 bases, leaving 5 bases not matched to a gene. The germline gives CDR1 MNHEY, CDR2 SVGEGT. This CDR3 has 13 residues. CDR3 bases: TGTGCCAGCAGCCCGACAGGGAACTACGAGCAGTACTTC. Translating it yields CASSPTGNYEQYF.

This sequence joins TRBV7-3 and TRBJ1-2; 8 bases agree with TRBD1. The CDR3 covers 15 residues. CDR1 is SGHTA and CDR2 is FQGTGA in the germline V gene. V trimming: 5 bases; J trimming: 8 bases; junction bases outside the gene matches: 13. The CDR3 sequence: CASSPQGGILGGYTF. The CDR3 DNA sequence: TGTGCCAGCAGCCCACAGGGGGGGATTCTTGGCGGCTACACCTTC.

For the CDR3, the DNA is TGCGCCAGCAATGGCGGGGGCACAGATACGCAGTATTTT. Amino acid sequence: CASNGGGTDTQYF. V usage is TRBV10-2 and J usage is TRBJ2-3; D is perhaps TRBD2 (6 bases). The ends were cut back, 7 bases at V and 1 base at J, with 9 bases in the middle. CDR1 and CDR2 from the germline V gene are WSHSY and SAAADI. The CDR3 sequence is 13 residues long.

The chain recombines TRBV7-9 with TRBJ2-3, with a tentative D call TRBD2 (6 bases). CDR1 and CDR2 from the germline V gene are SEHNR and FQNEAQ (reference sequence). V was pared by 1 base and J by 6 bases, with 14 bases between. The CDR3 consists of 15 residues. In nucleotides, the CDR3 is TGTGCCAGCAGCTTAGTAAAAGGGGACTCGGATACGCAGTATTTT. It translates to CASSLVKGDSDTQYF.

V and J are TRBV15 and TRBJ1-4, with 9 bases that match TRBD1. J lost 10 bases, V lost 0 bases, and 12 bases had no gene match. The CDR3 covers 17 residues. Germline V gene lookup returns CDR1 LNHNV and CDR2 YYDKDF (reference sequence). CDR3 sequence (DNA): TGTGCCACCAGCAGAGATCCGAATGGGGGACAGGGTGGAAAACTGTTTTTT. Its translation is CATSRDPNGGQGGKLFF.

As DNA, the CDR3 is TGTGCCAGCAGCCATCCCCAAACGGCTGCATCGACTGAAGCTTTCTTT. This sequence encodes CASSHPQTAASTEAFF. This chain connects TRBV7-9 to TRBJ1-1; D not resolved. Trimming left V 5 bases short and J 5 bases short, with 21 bases between. Germline V gives CDR1 SEHNR, CDR2 FQNEAQ (reference sequence). The length of the CDR3 is 16 residues.

The chain couples TRBV19 to TRBJ1-5; D is uncertain. Per the germline V gene, CDR1 is LNHDA and CDR2 is SQIVND (reference sequence). The V end was cut by 3 bases, the J end by 6 bases, with 9 bases between. The length of the CDR3 is 13 residues. The CDR3 is CASSMARGQPQHF. CDR3 bases: TGTGCCAGTAGTATGGCCCGGGGTCAGCCCCAGCATTTT.

The chain joins TRBV28 to TRBJ1-5, with a weak D call TRBD1 (6 bases). Germline values: CDR1 MDHEN, CDR2 SYDVKM. The CDR3 consists of 16 residues. V was pared by 5 bases and J by 7 bases, with 21 bases between. CDR3 residues: CASSPLVRGSGQPQHF. The CDR3 DNA reads as TGTGCCAGCAGTCCCCTGGTGAGGGGGTCAGGACAGCCCCAGCATTTT.

This rearrangement joins TRBV11-2 to TRBJ2-4; D call uncertain. The CDR3 runs 13 residues. From germline, CDR1 is SGHAT and CDR2 FQNNGV. Trimming cost V 4 bases and J 7 bases, with 11 bases left between them. CDR3 sequence: CASSSGPRNIQYF. Here the CDR3 DNA reads TGTGCCAGCAGCTCCGGGCCGCGGAACATTCAGTACTTC. Full variable domain (outside the CDR3, taken from reference TRBV11-2 and TRBJ2-4): EAGVAQSPRYKIIEKRQSVAFWCNPISGHATLYWYQQILGQGPKLLIQFQNNGVVDDSQLPKDRFSAERLKGVDSTLKIQPAKLEDSAVYLCASSSGPRNIQYFGAGTRLSVL.